The next 19 T cell receptor beta chains were all read from a single sample in a study of read filtering for tumor transcriptome and immune sequencing. This library used around 0.4 ug RNA and molecular barcoded adaptors spanning alpha/delta and beta/gamma chains. TCRdb reprocessed the reads via MiXCR and lists one record per CDR3 protein. This sample has 40,000 or so distinct CDR3 sequences, with around 11% found just once. The sample was a population of CD138-negative cells sorted from bone marrow. The receptors come from a donor aged 40 or older with multiple myeloma.

Many counts were recorded for this clonotype. V gene TRBV4-1 combines with J gene TRBJ1-6, with TRBD1 matching over 8 bases. The germline V gene encodes CDR1 MGHRA and CDR2 YSYEKL. This CDR3 has 15 residues. J lost 7 bases, V lost 1 base, and 3 bases had no gene match. CDR3 loop: CASSQGRTGNSPLHF. CDR3 coding DNA: TGCGCCAGCAGCCAAGGTAGGACAGGGAATTCACCCCTCCACTTT.

This clonotype appeared many times. J is TRBJ2-2 and V is TRBV11-2; D unclear. The CDR3 has 16 amino acids. Trimming pared 6 bases from V and 3 bases from J, leaving 17 bases between. CDR1 is SGHAT and CDR2 is FQNNGV in the germline V gene. CDR3 bases: TGTGCCAGCAGGCGCATACGTGGGTCAGACACCGGGGAGCTGTTTTTT. It specifies CASRRIRGSDTGELFF.

The sample holds many counts of this clonotype. The chain uses TRBV30 and TRBJ2-7, with 9 nucleotides matching TRBD1. This CDR3 has 11 amino acids. The V and J ends lost 4 bases and 6 bases, in that order; junction bases with no gene match: 1. Germline V gives CDR1 GTSNPN, CDR2 SVGIG (reference sequence). As DNA, the CDR3 is TGTGCCTGGACGACAGGGGGCGAGCAGTACTTC. Its translation: CAWTTGGEQYF.

At least ten counts were recorded for this clonotype. The V call is TRBV15, the J call TRBJ2-2, with 7 bases fitting TRBD1. The germline V gene encodes CDR1 LNHNV and CDR2 YYDKDF (reference sequence). Losses at the gene ends were 0 bases for V and 7 bases for J; bases not matched to a gene: 5. This CDR3 region has 15 residues. In DNA, the CDR3 is TGTGCCACCAGCAGAGATGAGGGGGCTAGCGGGGAGCTGTTTTTT. Translation gives CATSRDEGASGELFF.

At least ten counts were recorded for this clonotype. The chain joins TRBV3-1 to TRBJ2-3; possibly TRBD1 for D (5 bases). CDR1 is LGHDT and CDR2 is YNNKEL in the germline V gene (reference sequence). The CDR3 spans 16 residues. V lost 4 bases, J lost 2 bases, and 16 bases lay in between. CDR3 nucleotides: TGTGCCAGCAGCCTGGGCCTTGGGGCGAACACAGATACGCAGTATTTT. As protein: CASSLGLGANTDTQYF.

This clonotype was recorded at least ten times. The chain joins TRBV29-1 to TRBJ1-1, with TRBD1 matching 7 bases. This CDR3 comprises 11 residues. V shed 4 bases, J shed 7 bases, and the junction held 3 bases outside the gene matches. CDR1 SQVTM and CDR2 ANQGSEA come from the germline V gene. As DNA, the CDR3 is TGCAGCGTTGGAGGGGGCAATGAAGCTTTCTTT. Encoded protein: CSVGGGNEAFF.

Ten or more counts support this clonotype. This sequence joins TRBV7-8 and TRBJ2-1; no firm D call. CDR1 is SGHVS and CDR2 is FQNEAQ in the germline V gene. V shed 0 bases and J shed 9 bases, with 3 bases lying between them. CDR3 length: 11 amino acids. CDR3 sequence: CASSLAFEQFF. Written as DNA, the CDR3 is TGTGCCAGCAGCTTAGCCTTTGAGCAGTTCTTC.

Ten or more counts support this clonotype. The chain has TRBV27 and TRBJ1-2; a weak D match, TRBD1 (5 bases). The CDR3 contains 14 residues. In germline, CDR1 is MNHEY, CDR2 SMNVEV (reference sequence). V was clipped by 4 bases and J by 4 bases, with 13 bases between them. CDR3 in amino acids: CASSSTGWGYGYTF. CDR3 DNA: TGTGCCAGCAGTTCAACAGGCTGGGGCTATGGCTACACCTTC.

Many counts were recorded for this clonotype. V is TRBV14 and J is TRBJ2-1; the D call may be TRBD1 or TRBD2 (5 bases each). V lost 4 bases and J lost 3, with 10 bases in between. Germline CDR1 and CDR2: SGHDN and FVKESK. There are 14 residues in the CDR3. CDR3 DNA sequence: TGTGCCAGCAGCCTTGGGACGTTCTACAATGAGCAGTTCTTC. Protein product: CASSLGTFYNEQFF.

This clonotype was counted ten times or more. The rearrangement links TRBV11-2 to TRBJ2-5; D possibly corresponds to TRBD1 (6 bases). The length of the CDR3 is 17 residues. Deletions cut 5 bases from V and 3 bases from J, with 22 bases between. Germline lookup yields CDR1 SGHAT and CDR2 FQNNGV. The CDR3 DNA follows: TGTGCCAGCAGCGCCCCGCGCAGTGGGGGCCCGAAAGAGACCCAGTACTTC. Translating gives CASSAPRSGGPKETQYF.

A remark on this clonotype: No conserved phenylalanine or tryptophan is present at the end of the CDR3, so a read error is the likely explanation. CDR3 sequence: CASSERLAGGYSNTGELFL. As DNA, the CDR3 is TGTGCCAGCAGTGAACGGCTAGCGGGGGGCTACTCGAACACCGGGGAGCTGTTTCTT. The V and J genes are TRBV2 and TRBJ2-2; 11 bases are a match to TRBD2. V was clipped by 2 bases and J by 0 bases; unmatched bases: 8. Germline loops: CDR1 SNHLY, CDR2 FYNNEI. This CDR3 spans 19 amino acids.

This clonotype was seen at least ten times. This chain connects TRBV10-2 to TRBJ1-1, with D uncertain. The germline CDR1 and CDR2 sequences are WSHSY and SAAADI. The CDR3 loop spans 15 amino acids. Deletions cut 0 bases from V and 0 bases from J, with 8 bases between. The CDR3 here is CASSESMGLNTEAFF. CDR3 DNA sequence: TGCGCCAGCAGTGAGTCGATGGGGTTGAACACTGAAGCTTTCTTT.

The CDR3 DNA reads as TGTGCCAGCAGCTTACTAGGCTGGACCCAAGAGACCCAGTACTTC. Encoded protein: CASSLLGWTQETQYF. The J gene is TRBJ2-5, the V gene TRBV11-2; D not resolved. There are 15 residues in the CDR3. V was trimmed by 2 bases and J by 1 base, leaving 11 bases between them. Per germline, CDR1 SGHAT and CDR2 FQNNGV.

This clonotype was recorded many times. V usage is TRBV10-3 and J usage is TRBJ1-5, with 7 bases identical to TRBD1. After removal of 6 bases from V and 3 bases from J, the junction contained 2 bases not matched to a gene. This CDR3 region has 13 residues. CDR1 is ENHRY and CDR2 is SYGVKD in the germline V gene. This chain's CDR3 is CAIRDRYNQPQHF. CDR3 nucleotides: TGTGCCATCAGGGACAGGTACAATCAGCCCCAGCATTTT.

This clonotype was counted ten times or more. This chain uses TRBV7-2 with TRBJ2-3; 7 bases map to TRBD2. The CDR3 contains 15 residues. CDR1 and CDR2 (germline): SGHTA, FQGNSA. V was clipped by 5 bases and J by 3 bases; unmatched bases: 8. The CDR3 DNA reads TGTGCCAGCAGCAACCGGGGGGTAGGGACAGATACGCAGTATTTT. It translates to CASSNRGVGTDTQYF.

This clonotype was found a few times. This chain connects TRBV3-1 to TRBJ2-5; 9 bases map to TRBD2. Germline V gene data show CDR1 as LGHDT and CDR2 as YNNKEL (reference sequence). V shed 1 base, J shed 5 bases, and the junction held 8 bases outside the gene matches. The CDR3 is 16 amino acids. The DNA of the CDR3 is TGTGCCAGCAGCCAAGGGGCCGCGGGGGGGTTGGAGACCCAGTACTTC. It is translated as CASSQGAAGGLETQYF.

The sample holds many counts of this clonotype. This chain connects TRBV2 to TRBJ2-1, with a tentative D call TRBD2 (6 bases). CDR1 and CDR2 (germline): SNHLY, FYNNEI. V shed 4 bases and J shed 6 bases, with 7 bases lying between them. The CDR3 runs 12 residues. The CDR3 sequence: CASSAGGNEQFF. Here the CDR3 DNA reads TGTGCCAGCAGTGCCGGGGGCAATGAGCAGTTCTTC.

The table lists this clonotype with many counts. The chain uses TRBV5-1 and TRBJ1-5, with D perhaps TRBD1 (6 bases). The germline CDR1 and CDR2 sequences are SGHRS and YFSETQ. V lost 4 bases to trimming and J lost 4 bases, with 15 bases between them. This CDR3 is 15 amino acids long. In DNA form, the CDR3 reads TGCGCCAGCAGCCGGGACATTGGAGCAAATCAGCCCCAGCATTTT. Residues: CASSRDIGANQPQHF.

Concerning this clonotype itself: This sequence may be a read error, since a much larger clone differs from it by one base. This rearrangement joins TRBV7-9 to TRBJ2-2, with unresolved D. The CDR3 runs 15 residues. Germline V lookup: CDR1 SEHNR, CDR2 FQNEAQ (reference sequence). Trimming left V 3 bases short and J 1 base short, with 9 bases between. The CDR3 reads CASSFDAKNTGELFF. The CDR3 coding sequence is TGTGCCAGCAGCTTTGACGCTAAGAACACCGGGGAGCTGTTTTTT.